This passage covers 5 T cell receptor beta chains from one sample sequenced in a study of cytomegalovirus exposure and HLA in healthy donors. PCR used 60 Vbeta primers and 13 Jbeta primers. The protocol was immunoSEQ multiplex PCR, while the TCRdb copy is restricted to in-frame clones and leaves out a portion. The table lists approximately 220,000 clones, 75% to 80% of them singletons. Sequencing used PBMCs. The receptors come from a male donor in good health and CMV-seronegative.

The chain uses TRBV4-3 and TRBJ1-2, with unresolved D. This CDR3 has 15 amino acids. CDR1 and CDR2 from the germline V gene are LGHNA and YSLEER. V dropped 1 base and J dropped 1 base, with 10 bases sitting between them. The CDR3 is CASSQASGVNYGYTF. In DNA, the CDR3 is TGCGCCAGCAGCCAAGCCTCGGGAGTTAACTATGGCTACACCTTC.

As to this clone: The identical CDR3 is also encoded by other nucleotide sequences in the sample. J is TRBJ1-1 and V is TRBV7-9; possible D gene TRBD1, 6 bases. Germline assignment: CDR1 SEHNR and CDR2 FQNEAQ (reference sequence). Trimming pared 3 bases from V and 1 base from J, leaving 9 bases between. This CDR3 is 14 amino acids long. The CDR3 loop reads CASSLTGRNTEAFF. DNA of the CDR3: TGTGCCAGCAGCTTGACAGGCAGGAACACTGAAGCTTTCTTT.

The chain is built from TRBV27 and TRBJ1-6, with 8 bases lining up with TRBD1. The V gene's germline CDR1 is MNHEY and CDR2 SMNVEV (reference sequence). The junction had 10 bases not matched to a gene; V was cut back by 6 bases and J by 9 bases. The CDR3 loop spans 15 amino acids. CDR3 nucleotides: TGTGCCAGCAGCCCAAGACAGGGGCCAGGTTCACCCCTCCACTTT. This encodes CASSPRQGPGSPLHF.

The chain is built from TRBV28 and TRBJ1-5; 8 positions agree with TRBD1. The CDR3 runs to 13 residues. CDR1 MDHEN and CDR2 SYDVKM come from the germline V gene. After removal of 6 bases from V and 7 bases from J, the junction contained 5 bases not matched to a gene. CDR3 amino acids: CASRQGAGQPQHF. The DNA for the CDR3 is TGTGCCAGCAGGCAGGGGGCAGGACAGCCCCAGCATTTT.

In this sample, this clone turned up a few times. The chain is built from TRBV9 and TRBJ2-2, with TRBD2 identical over 11 bases. In germline, CDR1 is SGDLS, CDR2 YYNGEE. The CDR3 contains 15 residues. V lost 4 bases and J lost 5; bases outside the gene matches: 4. The DNA of the CDR3 is TGTGCCAGCAGCTTTAGCGGGAGGGTAACCGGGGAGCTGTTTTTT. It specifies CASSFSGRVTGELFF.